Each of the 29 T cell receptor beta chains below was sequenced from the same sample in a study of blood T cell repertoires in COVID-19. Clones were read by immunoSEQ multiplex PCR, and TCRdb kept only the in-frame ones, dropping some. The repertoire holds around 50,000 clones, with around 90% as singletons. Sequences were obtained from peripheral blood. These receptors all stem from a man aged 70 or older with active COVID-19.

The gene calls are TRBV2 and TRBJ1-5, with TRBD1 as a possible D gene (6 bases). Germline V gene sequence: CDR1 SNHLY, CDR2 FYNNEI. CDR3 length equals 13 residues. With 6 bases removed from V and 7 bases from J, the gap between germline ends came to 13 bases. This chain's CDR3 is CASSYQGQQPQHF. In DNA form, the CDR3 reads TGTGCCAGCAGCTATCAGGGGCAGCAGCCCCAGCATTTT.

The chain is built from TRBV28 and TRBJ1-2; 7 bases match TRBD1. This CDR3 is 16 amino acids long. CDR1 is MDHEN, CDR2 SYDVKM, per germline. V was pared by 5 bases and J by 5 bases, with 14 bases of the junction left unmatched. The CDR3 nucleotides read TGTGCCAGCAGTCTTAAAACAGGGGAAGAAGGGTATGGCTACACCTTC. It specifies CASSLKTGEEGYGYTF.

The chain carries TRBV6-1 and TRBJ1-6, with TRBD1 matching over 7 bases. Germline-derived CDR1 and CDR2 are MNHNS and SASEGT. The J segment lost 12 bases and the V segment lost 1 base, leaving 6 bases of the junction unmatched. This CDR3 is built from 14 residues. This CDR3 reads CASSEGAGGRPLHF. CDR3 in DNA: TGTGCCAGCAGTGAAGGAGCAGGGGGTCGACCCCTCCACTTT.

This clone was seen just once. The chain employs TRBV10-3 and TRBJ2-3; TRBD1 might be the D (6 bases). The CDR3 spans 13 residues. Looked up from germline, CDR1 is ENHRY and CDR2 is SYGVKD. Trimming shortened V by 3 bases and J by 4 bases, and 8 bases separated the two germline ends. Written as DNA, the CDR3 is TGTGCCATCAGTGAACAGGGTCCAGATACGCAGTATTTT. Its translation is CAISEQGPDTQYF.

This sequence joins TRBV6-5 and TRBJ2-1; maybe TRBD2 (6 bases). Germline-derived CDR1 and CDR2 are MNHEY and SVGAGI. V shed 6 bases and J shed 0 bases, with 12 bases lying between them. This CDR3 is built from 15 residues. The CDR3 sequence is CASRIFGGSYNEQFF. The CDR3 DNA reads as TGTGCCAGCAGGATCTTCGGGGGCTCCTACAATGAGCAGTTCTTC.

The J gene is TRBJ2-3, the V gene TRBV10-3; 12 bases align to TRBD1. The CDR3 runs 16 residues. Germline lookup yields CDR1 ENHRY and CDR2 SYGVKD. Trimming removed 7 bases from V and 4 bases from J; junction bases left unmatched: 9. This CDR3 is CAINPGTGGGSDTQYF. The CDR3 DNA follows: TGTGCCATCAATCCCGGGACAGGGGGCGGCTCAGATACGCAGTATTTT.

V gene TRBV5-4 combines with J gene TRBJ1-1; 11 bases are a match to TRBD1. The germline V gene has CDR1 SGHNT and CDR2 YYREEE (reference sequence). The CDR3 sequence is 14 residues long. The V and J ends lost 5 bases and 3 bases, in that order; junction bases with no gene match: 3. CDR3: CASSRGQGDTEAFF. The DNA of the CDR3 is TGTGCCAGCAGTAGGGGACAGGGGGACACTGAAGCTTTCTTT.

V gene TRBV28 combines with J gene TRBJ2-3; possibly TRBD2 for D (6 bases). The CDR3 has 14 amino acids. CDR1 and CDR2 (germline): MDHEN, SYDVKM. Trimming pared 5 bases from V and 2 bases from J, leaving 11 bases between. CDR3 amino acids: CASSRRGDTDTQYF. The CDR3 region has the DNA TGTGCCAGCAGTCGGCGGGGCGACACAGATACGCAGTATTTT.

This rearrangement joins TRBV4-1 to TRBJ1-3, with TRBD1 as a possible D gene (5 bases). Trimming stripped 3 bases from V and 1 base from J, with 16 bases between. The length of the CDR3 is 17 residues. The germline gives CDR1 MGHRA, CDR2 YSYEKL. The chain's CDR3 is CASSQDAGPGSGNTIYF. DNA of the CDR3: TGCGCCAGCAGCCAGGATGCGGGACCGGGATCTGGAAACACCATATATTTT.

V is TRBV30 and J is TRBJ1-4; D is perhaps TRBD1 (6 bases). Germline CDR1 GTSNPN, CDR2 SVGIG (reference sequence). V was shortened by 4 bases and J by 4 bases, with 13 bases between the two germline ends. The CDR3 has 14 residues. Here the CDR3 DNA reads TGTGCCTGGAAAGGACAGACATATAATGAAAAACTGTTTTTT. Amino acid sequence: CAWKGQTYNEKLFF.

V is TRBV27 and J is TRBJ1-5; D ambiguous. The CDR3 sequence is 13 residues long. Trimming cost V 3 bases and J 6 bases, with 9 bases left between them. The germline V gene has CDR1 MNHEY and CDR2 SMNVEV (reference sequence). The CDR3 nucleotides read TGTGCCAGCAGTTTCGGTACGGGTCAGCCCCAGCATTTT. Protein: CASSFGTGQPQHF.

The CDR3 nucleotides read TGCGCCAGCAGCTTGGAGGCAGCGGGAAACACCATATATTTT. Its translation: CASSLEAAGNTIYF. J is TRBJ1-3 and V is TRBV5-1; no clear D gene. CDR3 length: 14 residues. The germline CDR1 and CDR2 sequences are SGHRS and YFSETQ. V was pared by 0 bases and J by 4 bases, with 8 bases between.

The J gene is TRBJ2-3, the V gene TRBV6-6; 7 bases align to TRBD1. This CDR3 spans 16 amino acids. Germline assignment: CDR1 MNHNY and CDR2 SVGAGI (reference sequence). V gave up 5 bases and J gave up 2 bases; unmatched junction bases: 10. CDR3 in amino acids: CASSKQQGPHTDTQYF. The CDR3 nucleotides are TGTGCCAGCAGTAAACAACAGGGGCCCCACACAGATACGCAGTATTTT.

The rearrangement links TRBV27 to TRBJ2-3; 9 bases line up with TRBD1. The germline gives CDR1 MNHEY, CDR2 SMNVEV (reference sequence). CDR3 size: 16 residues. Unmatched junction bases numbered 15, after V lost 8 bases and J lost 6 bases. CDR3 nucleotides: TGTGCCAGCCGCCTGGCCGGGACAGGGAGCGCGGATACGCAGTATTTT. The encoded protein is CASRLAGTGSADTQYF.

The J gene is TRBJ1-3, the V gene TRBV10-3, with TRBD1 as a possible D gene (6 bases). Per the germline V gene, CDR1 is ENHRY and CDR2 is SYGVKD. Trimming took off 4 bases at V and 4 bases at J, with 8 bases between the two ends. The CDR3 loop spans 13 amino acids. The CDR3 DNA sequence: TGTGCCATCAGTGCAGGGGCCGGAAACACCATATATTTT. Encoded protein: CAISAGAGNTIYF.

The CDR3, as DNA: TGTGCCAGCAGTTTATCCCGGACTTCGTCCTACGAGCAGTACTTC. Translating gives CASSLSRTSSYEQYF. The chain uses TRBV6-2 or TRBV6-3 and TRBJ2-7, with D maybe TRBD2 (5 bases). This CDR3 has 15 amino acids. V lost 4 bases and J lost 1, with 14 bases in between. Germline lookup yields CDR1 MNHEY and CDR2 SVGEGT.

This sequence joins TRBV7-9 and TRBJ1-6; TRBD1 matches 9 bases. Germline V gene data show CDR1 as SEHNR and CDR2 as FQNEAQ (reference sequence). The V segment lost 2 bases and the J segment 7 bases; nucleotides outside the gene matches: 6. The length of the CDR3 is 16 residues. The CDR3 DNA reads TGTGCCAGCAGCTTATCGGCCGACAGGGGGAATTCACCCCTCCACTTT. Residues: CASSLSADRGNSPLHF.

The rearrangement joins TRBV7-9 to TRBJ1-3, with D hard to call. This CDR3 has 14 amino acids. The V end lost 3 bases, the J end lost 4 bases, and 10 bases lay between the germline ends. Germline values: CDR1 SEHNR, CDR2 FQNEAQ (reference sequence). The CDR3 loop reads CASSFFGNGNTIYF. As DNA, the CDR3 is TGTGCCAGCAGCTTTTTCGGGAACGGAAACACCATATATTTT.

The genes are TRBV4-1 and TRBJ1-1; the D is unclear. Trimming took 3 bases from V and 5 from J, leaving 22 bases between them. This CDR3 has 17 amino acids. Germline loops: CDR1 MGHRA, CDR2 YSYEKL. The CDR3 loop is CASSHLPGRNKRTEAFF. CDR3 nucleotides: TGCGCCAGCAGCCACCTACCGGGGAGGAATAAGAGAACTGAAGCTTTCTTT.

This clone was observed a single time. This sequence joins TRBV19 and TRBJ1-1; 8 bases match TRBD1. Germline V gene lookup returns CDR1 LNHDA and CDR2 SQIVND (reference sequence). Trimming at V came to 3 bases and at J to 5 bases, leaving 5 bases not matched to a gene. The CDR3 spans 14 residues. CDR3 loop: CASSIQGARTEAFF. In DNA form, the CDR3 reads TGTGCCAGTAGTATCCAGGGGGCGAGGACTGAAGCTTTCTTT.

V usage is TRBV28 and J usage is TRBJ2-5, with D perhaps TRBD1 (5 bases). The CDR3 is 14 amino acids. The V gene's germline CDR1 is MDHEN and CDR2 SYDVKM. V was shortened by 3 bases and J by 7 bases, with 15 bases between the two germline ends. The CDR3 loop reads CASSFQSLRGTQYF. CDR3 nucleotide sequence: TGTGCCAGCAGTTTTCAGTCACTTAGGGGGACCCAGTACTTC.

The chain couples TRBV3-1 (or the pseudogene TRBV3-2) to TRBJ2-3, with a weak D call TRBD2 (5 bases). CDR1 and CDR2 (germline): LGHDT, YNNKEL (reference sequence). The CDR3 has 14 residues. Trimming removed 0 bases at V and 10 bases at J, with 14 bases between. The CDR3 sequence: CASSQDGSTRPQYF. The CDR3 DNA sequence: TGTGCCAGCAGCCAAGATGGCAGCACTAGGCCGCAGTATTTT.

V usage is TRBV6-6 and J usage is TRBJ2-2; 14 bases are shared with TRBD2. Germline CDR1 MNHNY, CDR2 SVGAGI (reference sequence). The CDR3 runs to 20 residues. Trimming at V came to 5 bases and at J to 6 bases, leaving 17 bases not matched to a gene. The CDR3 nucleotides are TGTGCCAGCAGTCAAAATTGGGGCCGACTAGCGGGGGGGCCACCCGGGGAGCTGTTTTTT. It specifies CASSQNWGRLAGGPPGELFF.

The V call is TRBV30, the J call TRBJ2-1; the match to TRBD2 covers 7 bases. V gave up 0 bases and J gave up 8 bases; unmatched junction bases: 4. The CDR3 has 13 amino acids. Germline CDR1 GTSNPN, CDR2 SVGIG (reference sequence). The DNA for the CDR3 is TGTGCCTGGAGTGTATGGGGAGGGGATGAGCAGTTCTTC. Translated, it gives CAWSVWGGDEQFF.

The chain joins TRBV11-2 to TRBJ2-3, with 8 bases that match TRBD1. The CDR3 loop spans 14 amino acids. CDR1 is SGHAT, CDR2 FQNNGV, per germline. Losses at the gene ends were 1 base for V and 5 bases for J; bases not matched to a gene: 2. The CDR3 spells CASSLGDRGDTQYF. The CDR3 DNA is TGTGCCAGCAGCTTAGGAGACAGGGGAGATACGCAGTATTTT.

This chain joins TRBV27 and TRBJ1-2; no firm D call. CDR3 length: 14 amino acids. V was clipped by 6 bases and J by 7 bases, with 18 bases between them. CDR1 and CDR2 (germline): MNHEY, SMNVEV (reference sequence). The CDR3 bases are TGTGCCAGCAGCGGGAGCTCCGAGATTCCTGGCTACACCTTC. It is translated as CASSGSSEIPGYTF.

This chain joins TRBV27 and TRBJ1-5; 11 nucleotides line up with TRBD1. The junction had 4 bases not matched to a gene; V was cut back by 4 bases and J by 2 bases. The CDR3 covers 16 residues. Per the germline V gene, CDR1 is MNHEY and CDR2 is SMNVEV (reference sequence). Written as DNA, the CDR3 is TGTGCCAGCAGTTCCGGGACAGGGGGTCGCAATCAGCCCCAGCATTTT. Encoded protein: CASSSGTGGRNQPQHF.

This clone is judged medium-sized. V is TRBV4-1 and J is TRBJ1-2; D perhaps matches TRBD1 (5 bases). This CDR3 comprises 13 residues. Germline CDR1 reads MGHRA; CDR2 reads YSYEKL. Deletions cut 2 bases from V and 4 bases from J, with 8 bases between. CDR3 coding DNA: TGCGCCAGCAGCCAAATGGGGCTCTATGGCTACACCTTC. It specifies CASSQMGLYGYTF.

The chain couples TRBV9 to TRBJ2-7, with D perhaps matching TRBD1 (6 bases). The CDR3 extends over 14 amino acids. Germline values: CDR1 SGDLS, CDR2 YYNGEE. V was trimmed by 3 bases and J by 0 bases, leaving 10 bases between them. The CDR3 protein is CASSEGTLSYEQYF. As DNA, the CDR3 is TGTGCCAGCAGCGAGGGGACACTCTCCTACGAGCAGTACTTC.